One and the same sample provided the 19 T cell receptor beta chains below, sequenced in a study of T-cell memory formation after mild COVID-19. TCRdb passed the 5' RACE reads through MiXCR, listing each CDR3 protein once. The sample shows roughly 380,000 distinct CDR3 sequences, 28% of them seen only once. Sequenced input: PBMCs or a T cell subset sorted from them (not recorded which). The receptors originated from an adult woman who had mild COVID-19 (a few samples of this study predate the infection). Cell type and time point are not known.

This clonotype was detected only a few times. This chain connects TRBV7-2 to TRBJ2-3, with 9 nucleotides matching TRBD2. The V segment lost 10 bases and the J segment 5 bases; nucleotides outside the gene matches: 10. Germline assignment: CDR1 SGHTA and CDR2 FQGNSA. The CDR3 length is 14 residues. The CDR3 is CATAAGGPQDTQYF. The CDR3 coding sequence is TGTGCCACCGCTGCGGGAGGGCCCCAAGATACGCAGTATTTT.

The J gene is TRBJ2-7, the V gene TRBV5-4, with D possibly matching TRBD2 (5 bases). Germline values: CDR1 SGHNT, CDR2 YYREEE (reference sequence). This CDR3 spans 13 amino acids. V lost 3 bases and J 2 bases, leaving 9 bases between the germline ends. The CDR3 DNA reads TGTGCCAGCAGCTCCCCAGCGGCCTACGAGCAGTACTTC. It translates to CASSSPAAYEQYF.

V is TRBV6-2 or TRBV6-3 and J is TRBJ1-1; 8 nucleotides match TRBD1. Germline CDR1 MNHEY, CDR2 SVGEGT. This CDR3 region has 20 residues. J was trimmed by 1 base and V by 6 bases; bases with no gene match: 22. Here the CDR3 DNA reads TGTGCCAGCAGAATGACCCTTTCCCCGATCAGGGGGCTCGGGAACACTGAAGCTTTCTTT. It is translated as CASRMTLSPIRGLGNTEAFF.

The chain combines TRBV29-1 with TRBJ2-1; 8 bases map to TRBD1. Germline loops: CDR1 SQVTM, CDR2 ANQGSEA. V trimming: 7 bases; J trimming: 8 bases; junction bases outside the gene matches: 22. The CDR3 is made up of 17 amino acids. The DNA of the CDR3 is TGCAGCGGAAGGGGGGCTGGCGGACAGGGCCGGTGGTATGAGCAGTTCTTC. Its translation: CSGRGAGGQGRWYEQFF.

The chain is built from TRBV12-3 or TRBV12-4 and TRBJ2-1, with 7 bases lining up with TRBD2. The CDR3 has 13 residues. V dropped 6 bases and J dropped 7; count of bases not matched to a gene: 6. The CDR3 sequence is CASRRGSRNEQFF. The CDR3 DNA is TGTGCCAGCAGGCGGGGGTCGAGAAATGAGCAGTTCTTC.

In this sample, this clonotype turned up a few times. The genes are TRBV5-1 and TRBJ2-3; a weak D match, TRBD1 (5 bases). V lost 4 bases to trimming and J lost 10 bases, with 19 bases between them. Looked up from germline, CDR1 is SGHRS and CDR2 is YFSETQ. The CDR3 extends over 14 amino acids. The CDR3 sequence is CASSSLGSGNAQYF. The CDR3 region has the DNA TGCGCCAGCAGCAGCTTGGGGTCAGGGAACGCGCAGTATTTT. Based on the CDR3 plus reference TRBV5-1 and TRBJ2-3, the full variable domain is KAGVTQTPRYLIKTRGQQVTLSCSPISGHRSVSWYQQTPGQGLQFLFEYFSETQRNKGNFPGRFSGRQFSNSRSEMNVSTLELGDSALYLCASSSLGSGNAQYFGPGTRLTVL.

This clonotype has only a few counts. The V call is TRBV7-9, the J call TRBJ1-1; D might be TRBD1 (5 bases). V was shortened by 4 bases and J by 5 bases, with 14 bases between the two germline ends. The CDR3 spans 14 residues. From germline, CDR1 is SEHNR and CDR2 FQNEAQ (reference sequence). CDR3 region: CASSSTGLYTEAFF. The CDR3 nucleotides read TGTGCCAGCAGCTCAACGGGACTGTATACTGAAGCTTTCTTT.

In its sample, this clonotype was seen a few times. This sequence joins TRBV10-3 and TRBJ2-5; D might be TRBD2 (5 bases). Germline assignment: CDR1 ENHRY and CDR2 SYGVKD. The CDR3 is made up of 13 amino acids. Trimming took off 8 bases at V and 2 bases at J, with 12 bases between the two ends. CDR3 nucleotide sequence: TGTGCCATCCAAGGGAGTAATCAAGAGACCCAGTACTTC. Translation gives CAIQGSNQETQYF.

The chain employs TRBV7-9 and TRBJ2-1; possible D gene TRBD1, 6 bases. The germline V and J ends were trimmed by 0 bases and 6 bases, with 18 bases remaining between them. Per the germline V gene, CDR1 is SEHNR and CDR2 is FQNEAQ (reference sequence). The CDR3 extends over 17 amino acids. This CDR3 is CASSLAGALIRLNEQFF. The CDR3 DNA reads as TGTGCCAGCAGCTTAGCGGGGGCGCTTATACGGCTCAATGAGCAGTTCTTC.

A few counts support this clonotype. The chain combines TRBV18 with TRBJ2-7; D is possibly TRBD1 (5 bases). V dropped 3 bases and J dropped 0 bases, with 9 bases sitting between them. The germline V gene has CDR1 KGHSH and CDR2 LQKENI. This CDR3 is built from 14 residues. CDR3 nucleotides: TGTGCCAGCTCACCCTCAGACAGCTCCTACGAGCAGTACTTC. As protein: CASSPSDSSYEQYF. Using reference TRBV18 and TRBJ2-7 for the parts outside the CDR3, the full variable domain is NAGVMQNPRHLVRRRGQEARLRCSPMKGHSHVYWYRQLPEEGLKFMVYLQKENIIDESGMPKERFSAEFPKEGPSILRIQQVVRGDSAAYFCASSPSDSSYEQYFGPGTRLTVT.

This clonotype was seen ten or more times. The chain combines TRBV7-3 with TRBJ1-4; maybe TRBD1 (6 bases). Germline V lookup: CDR1 SGHTA, CDR2 FQGTGA. CDR3 length equals 13 residues. V was clipped by 4 bases and J by 7 bases, with 10 bases between them. The CDR3 is CASSWGPGEKLFF. CDR3 coding DNA: TGTGCCAGCAGCTGGGGGCCGGGTGAAAAACTGTTTTTT.

This clonotype was seen only a few times. V usage is TRBV7-9 and J usage is TRBJ2-3; D is possibly TRBD2 (6 bases). The V gene lost 4 bases and the J gene lost 4 bases, with 12 bases spanning the gap. Germline loops: CDR1 SEHNR, CDR2 FQNEAQ (reference sequence). The CDR3 consists of 14 residues. CDR3 sequence: CASSSGVGADTQYF. For the CDR3, the DNA is TGTGCCAGCAGCTCGGGGGTTGGCGCAGATACGCAGTATTTT.

The gene calls are TRBV11-2 and TRBJ1-1; D perhaps matches TRBD1 (5 bases). CDR3 size: 15 residues. Per germline, CDR1 SGHAT and CDR2 FQNNGV. With 4 bases removed from V and 4 bases from J, the gap between germline ends came to 16 bases. CDR3 protein: CASSSTSPGFTEAFF. DNA of the CDR3: TGTGCCAGCAGCTCCACTAGTCCAGGGTTCACTGAAGCTTTCTTT.

The table lists this clonotype with a few counts. CDR3 bases: TGCGCCAGCAGCCAGGGATCTAGCACAGATACGCAGTATTTT. The encoded protein is CASSQGSSTDTQYF. The chain links TRBV5-1 to TRBJ2-3, with a possible D match to TRBD1 (5 bases). V lost 4 bases and J lost 0, with 9 bases in between. In germline, CDR1 is SGHRS, CDR2 YFSETQ. The CDR3 contains 14 residues.

There are a few counts of this clonotype. The chain joins TRBV29-1 to TRBJ2-7, with D uncertain. The V end lost 5 bases, the J end lost 7 bases, and 18 bases lay between the germline ends. The CDR3 is 13 residues long. The germline gives CDR1 SQVTM, CDR2 ANQGSEA. CDR3 sequence: CSVLDPIGQEQYF. The CDR3 region has the DNA TGCAGCGTTTTAGACCCCATTGGGCAGGAGCAGTACTTC.

In its sample, this clonotype was seen a few times. J is TRBJ2-7 and V is TRBV27; D remains unclear. This CDR3 has 12 amino acids. Germline CDR1 is MNHEY and CDR2 is SMNVEV (reference sequence). Between the trimmed V and J ends, which lost 3 bases and 6 bases, there was a span of 9 bases. CDR3 sequence reads: CASSLVWGEQYF. In DNA form, the CDR3 reads TGTGCCAGCAGTTTGGTATGGGGCGAGCAGTACTTC.

V and J are TRBV5-1 and TRBJ2-2; TRBD1 is a possible D gene (6 bases). CDR1 and CDR2 (germline): SGHRS, YFSETQ. The V end lost 6 bases, the J end lost 6 bases, and 18 bases lay between the germline ends. The CDR3 is 15 residues long. In DNA, the CDR3 is TGCGCCAGCAAAGTATGGACAGAATGGGCCGGGGAGCTGTTTTTT. This sequence encodes CASKVWTEWAGELFF.

This chain links TRBV6-1 with TRBJ1-5; D may be TRBD1 (5 bases). The CDR3 is 16 residues long. From germline, CDR1 is MNHNS and CDR2 SASEGT. V was cut by 2 bases and J by 5 bases, with 16 bases left in between. The CDR3 bases are TGTGCCAGCAGTGAATTCTGGGCAGAACAGGATCAGCCCCAGCATTTT. This sequence encodes CASSEFWAEQDQPQHF.

The chain joins TRBV6-6 to TRBJ2-3, with TRBD2 matching over 8 bases. V trimming: 6 bases; J trimming: 9 bases; junction bases outside the gene matches: 14. This CDR3 region has 15 residues. Germline-derived CDR1 and CDR2 are MNHNY and SVGAGI (reference sequence). Here the CDR3 reads CASSPSSSGGPTQYF. The DNA for the CDR3 is TGTGCCAGCAGCCCCAGTTCGAGCGGGGGACCGACGCAGTATTTT.